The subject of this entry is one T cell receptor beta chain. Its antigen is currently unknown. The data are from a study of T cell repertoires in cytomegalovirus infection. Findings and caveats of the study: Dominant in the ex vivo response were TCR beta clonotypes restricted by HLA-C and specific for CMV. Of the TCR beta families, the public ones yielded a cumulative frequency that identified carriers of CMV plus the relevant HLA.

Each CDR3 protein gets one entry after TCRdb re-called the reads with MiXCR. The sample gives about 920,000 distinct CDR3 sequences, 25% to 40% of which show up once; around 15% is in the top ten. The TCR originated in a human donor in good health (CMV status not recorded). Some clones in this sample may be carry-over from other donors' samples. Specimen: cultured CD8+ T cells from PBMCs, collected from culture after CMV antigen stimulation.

The chain's CDR3 is CASSTGRSNEQFF. The CDR3 nucleotides are TGTGCCAGCAGCACCGGACGCAGCAATGAGCAGTTCTTC. The chain employs TRBV5-6 and TRBJ2-1; D is uncertain. Per germline, CDR1 SGHDT and CDR2 YYEEEE. The CDR3 sequence is 13 residues long. Trimming removed 4 bases from V and 6 bases from J, with 11 bases in between.